The 12 T cell receptor beta chains below were found in one sample sequenced in a study of CD8+ T cells in alopecia areata. As to treatment: oral pan-JAK inhibitor, 5-10 mg twice daily. In each case, RNA was isolated and then reverse transcribed into cDNA as the sequencing template. Repertoires were generated with immunoSEQ multiplex PCR, while TCRdb's copy carries only in-frame clones and drops some. In the table there are fewer than 150,000 clones, 58% of which are singletons. The sample consisted of CD8+ T cells sorted from blood, taken at week 4, from a patient treated with tofacitinib. The receptors originated from a human donor with alopecia areata.

This clone showed up just a few times. The chain carries TRBV4-1 and TRBJ1-1; 8 bases map to TRBD1. Per germline, CDR1 MGHRA and CDR2 YSYEKL. This CDR3 has 16 residues. J was trimmed by 3 bases and V by 1 base; bases with no gene match: 7. This CDR3 reads CASSQGTGRFDTEAFF. CDR3 coding DNA: TGCGCCAGCAGCCAAGGGACAGGGAGGTTCGACACTGAAGCTTTCTTT.

This clone was seen only a few times. This sequence joins TRBV28 and TRBJ2-1, with TRBD2 matching 13 bases. Germline CDR1 reads MDHEN; CDR2 reads SYDVKM. The CDR3 covers 17 residues. J lost 8 bases, V lost 7 bases, and 14 bases had no gene match. The CDR3 loop reads CASNEGKGLAGFYEQFF. Written as DNA, the CDR3 is TGTGCCAGCAATGAGGGGAAGGGACTAGCGGGGTTCTATGAGCAGTTCTTC.

This clone was counted only a few times. CDR3 bases: TGCAGCGTTGAACAGTCGACTTGTGAGCAGTTCTTC. It is translated as CSVEQSTCEQFF. This chain joins TRBV29-1 and TRBJ2-1; no reliable D call. The CDR3 sequence is 12 residues long. The V end lost 2 bases, the J end lost 9 bases, and 11 bases lay between the germline ends. Germline CDR1 is SQVTM and CDR2 is ANQGSEA.

The chain joins TRBV11-2 to TRBJ2-1; the D is unclear. The germline gives CDR1 SGHAT, CDR2 FQNNGV. The CDR3 covers 13 residues. V lost 4 bases and J 9 bases, leaving 13 bases between the germline ends. CDR3 nucleotide sequence: TGTGCCAGCAGCTCTACAATTGGGGTTGAGCAGTTCTTC. Its protein is CASSSTIGVEQFF.

J is TRBJ2-7 and V is TRBV6-5, with TRBD2 matching over 12 bases. Germline loops: CDR1 MNHEY, CDR2 SVGAGI. The V segment lost 6 bases and the J segment 4 bases; nucleotides outside the gene matches: 7. The CDR3 has 15 amino acids. This CDR3 is CASSQLAGGVYEQYF. CDR3 bases: TGTGCCAGCAGCCAGCTAGCGGGGGGGGTGTACGAGCAGTACTTC.

V usage is TRBV7-6 and J usage is TRBJ2-7, with D unclear. The CDR3 spans 14 residues. Germline values: CDR1 SGHVS, CDR2 FNYEAQ. Between the trimmed V and J ends, which lost 3 bases and 4 bases, there was a span of 13 bases. CDR3 sequence (DNA): TGTGCCAGCAGCTTCAAAGGAGAAGGGTACGAGCAGTACTTC. As protein: CASSFKGEGYEQYF. Based on the CDR3 plus reference TRBV7-6 and TRBJ2-7, the full variable domain is GAGVSQSPRYKVTKRGQDVALRCDPISGHVSLYWYRQALGQGPEFLTYFNYEAQQDKSGLPNDRFSAERPEGSISTLTIQRTEQRDSAMYRCASSFKGEGYEQYFGPGTRLTVT.

The rearrangement uses TRBV20-1 and TRBJ2-5; D uncertain. CDR3 length: 10 residues. CDR1 is DFQATT and CDR2 is SNEGSKA in the germline V gene (reference sequence). V lost 2 bases and J lost 5, with 3 bases in between. CDR3 region: CSARRETQYF. In DNA, the CDR3 is TGCAGTGCTAGAAGGGAGACCCAGTACTTC.

V is TRBV5-6 and J is TRBJ1-1; D not resolved. Trimming removed 1 base from V and 1 base from J, with 14 bases in between. The germline gives CDR1 SGHDT, CDR2 YYEEEE. This CDR3 contains 16 residues. CDR3 region: CASSLIRGEPNTEAFF. CDR3 DNA: TGTGCCAGCAGCTTGATACGGGGAGAGCCGAACACTGAAGCTTTCTTT. The full variable domain, with the rest looked up from reference TRBV5-6 and TRBJ1-1, is DAGVTQSPTHLIKTRGQQVTLRCSPKSGHDTVSWYQQALGQGPQFIFQYYEEEERQRGNFPDRFSGHQFPNYSSELNVNALLLGDSALYLCASSLIRGEPNTEAFFGQGTRLTVV.

The genes are TRBV27 and TRBJ2-2; 8 bases fit TRBD1. In germline, CDR1 is MNHEY, CDR2 SMNVEV (reference sequence). The J segment lost 7 bases and the V segment lost 7 bases, leaving 11 bases of the junction unmatched. The CDR3 spans 15 residues. The CDR3 region is CASTIGTGLVGELFF. The CDR3 nucleotides read TGTGCCAGCACCATAGGGACAGGCCTAGTCGGGGAGCTGTTTTTT.

The chain couples TRBV29-1 to TRBJ1-1, with 8 bases lining up with TRBD1. The CDR3 extends over 12 amino acids. CDR1 SQVTM and CDR2 ANQGSEA come from the germline V gene. The V gene end was trimmed by 6 bases and the J gene end by 1 base; junction bases not matched to a gene: 1. DNA for the CDR3: TGCAGCGTGGGACAGGCGAACACTGAAGCTTTCTTT. This translates into CSVGQANTEAFF.

The chain couples TRBV20-1 to TRBJ2-7; D gene ambiguous. The V gene's germline CDR1 is DFQATT and CDR2 SNEGSKA (reference sequence). This CDR3 is 10 amino acids long. V was trimmed by 4 bases and J by 5 bases, leaving 6 bases between them. CDR3 DNA: TGCAGTGCTATCAGCCACGAGCAGTACTTC. Translated, it gives CSAISHEQYF.

Here the CDR3 reads CASSFGQVYTF. CDR3 DNA: TGTGCCAGCAGCTTTGGACAGGTCTACACCTTC. The chain has TRBV5-6 and TRBJ1-2, with 7 bases fitting TRBD1. V was clipped by 2 bases and J by 10 bases; unmatched bases: 2. Germline loops: CDR1 SGHDT, CDR2 YYEEEE. The CDR3 has 11 amino acids. Drawing the rest from reference TRBV5-6 and TRBJ1-2, the complete variable domain is DAGVTQSPTHLIKTRGQQVTLRCSPKSGHDTVSWYQQALGQGPQFIFQYYEEEERQRGNFPDRFSGHQFPNYSSELNVNALLLGDSALYLCASSFGQVYTFGSGTRLTVV.